The table lists the clone carrying this TCR beta chain with a count of one. The data were produced by immunoSEQ multiplex PCR, yet TCRdb's version contains in-frame clones alone and is incomplete. The table has tens of thousands of clones, about 92% seen once. V shed 1 base and J 4 bases; nucleotides not matched to a gene: 8. The CDR3 loop spans 16 amino acids. In germline, CDR1 is SGHVS, CDR2 FQNEAQ. This sample stems from a study of T cell changes during pregnancy in multiple sclerosis. The V gene is TRBV7-8, the J gene TRBJ2-7, with 9 bases matching TRBD2. The origin of this receptor is a female donor with multiple sclerosis, enrolled in a pregnancy study. The sample consisted of CD8+ T cells from peripheral blood mononuclear cells, taken in the third trimester of pregnancy. CDR3 sequence reads: CASSLVQGTSLYEQYF. The CDR3 DNA reads as TGTGCCAGCAGCTTAGTACAAGGGACTAGCTTATACGAGCAGTACTTC.